Listed here are 2 T cell receptor beta chains from one sample, sequenced in a study of blood T cell repertoires in COVID-19. The repertoire was sequenced with immunoSEQ multiplex PCR; TCRdb's copy has only in-frame clones and lacks some. The table shows over 55,000 clones, with 70% to 80% occurring only once. Sequenced sample: peripheral blood. Source of these receptors: a woman in her 70s with acute or convalescent COVID-19.

This clone was observed once. J is TRBJ2-7 and V is TRBV14; 11 positions match TRBD2. Germline V CDR1 and CDR2: SGHDN, FVKESK. V trimming: 1 base; J trimming: 2 bases; junction bases outside the gene matches: 7. This CDR3 is built from 17 residues. CDR3 region: CASSQALSGRAPYEQYF. CDR3 DNA: TGTGCCAGCAGCCAAGCACTTAGCGGGAGGGCCCCCTACGAGCAGTACTTC.

V gene TRBV5-4 combines with J gene TRBJ2-2, with a weak D call TRBD1 (6 bases). Between the trimmed V and J ends, which lost 4 bases and 1 base, there was a span of 11 bases. The CDR3 consists of 15 residues. Germline V gives CDR1 SGHNT, CDR2 YYREEE (reference sequence). This CDR3 reads CASSADSRNTGELFF. The CDR3 DNA reads TGTGCCAGCAGCGCGGACAGCCGGAACACCGGGGAGCTGTTTTTT.